The 29 T cell receptor beta chains in this list originate from one sample, sequenced in a study of OX40 agonist ivuxolimab in advanced cancers. Here immunoSEQ multiplex PCR was the method, and the copy in TCRdb shows in-frame clones only, minus some. The repertoire holds approximately 70,000 clones, 87% seen once, with roughly 0.79% in the top ten. Specimen: CD4+ or CD8+ T cells sorted from blood, collected in a trial of the OX40 agonist ivuxolimab. These receptors all stem from an adult with an advanced solid tumor such as melanoma, head and neck, liver or kidney cancer.

The chain combines TRBV5-1 with TRBJ1-4, with 8 nucleotides matching TRBD1. The CDR3 covers 15 residues. Trimming took 3 bases from V and 3 from J; bases not matched to a gene: 4. Germline CDR1 and CDR2: SGHRS and YFSETQ. The CDR3 nucleotides read TGCGCCAGCAGCTCAGGACAGGGCCCTAATGAAAAACTGTTTTTT. Translated: CASSSGQGPNEKLFF. Together with reference TRBV5-1 and TRBJ1-4, the CDR3 gives the full variable domain: KAGVTQTPRYLIKTRGQQVTLSCSPISGHRSVSWYQQTPGQGLQFLFEYFSETQRNKGNFPGRFSGRQFSNSRSEMNVSTLELGDSALYLCASSSGQGPNEKLFFGSGTQLSVL.

This clone was seen more than once but under ten times. The chain is built from TRBV10-3 and TRBJ2-7; 12 positions match TRBD1. The trim removed 7 bases at V and 6 bases at J, leaving 4 bases unmatched. Germline values: CDR1 ENHRY, CDR2 SYGVKD. This CDR3 region has 13 residues. DNA of the CDR3: TGTGCCATCAAAGGGACAGGGGGCGCCGAGCAGTACTTC. This gives the protein CAIKGTGGAEQYF.

In DNA form, the CDR3 reads TGTGCCAGCAGTCTGCTCTCGGGAGGCTACACCTTC. Translating it yields CASSLLSGGYTF. V is TRBV28 and J is TRBJ1-2; D gene ambiguous. V was pared by 5 bases and J by 8 bases, with 12 bases between. Germline V gene lookup returns CDR1 MDHEN and CDR2 SYDVKM. The CDR3 is made up of 12 amino acids.

The chain links TRBV7-8 to TRBJ2-7, with 10 bases lining up with TRBD1. Trimming at V came to 5 bases and at J to 3 bases, leaving 4 bases not matched to a gene. CDR1 is SGHVS and CDR2 is FQNEAQ in the germline V gene. The CDR3 contains 14 residues. CDR3 nucleotide sequence: TGTGCCAGCAGCCCCCGGACAGGGGGCTACGAGCAGTACTTC. Its translation is CASSPRTGGYEQYF.

The V call is TRBV5-6, the J call TRBJ2-1, with 10 bases fitting TRBD2. Trimming took 4 bases from V and 5 from J; bases not matched to a gene: 6. Germline V CDR1 and CDR2: SGHDT, YYEEEE. This CDR3 comprises 15 residues. CDR3 sequence reads: CASSRGLARNNEQFF. CDR3 in DNA: TGTGCCAGCAGCAGGGGACTAGCGAGAAACAATGAGCAGTTCTTC.

CDR3: CASSVEAASYNEQFF. For the CDR3, the DNA is TGCGCCAGCAGCGTGGAGGCGGCCTCCTACAATGAGCAGTTCTTC. The chain employs TRBV5-1 and TRBJ2-1, with D perhaps TRBD2 (5 bases). CDR3 length: 15 residues. Per germline, CDR1 SGHRS and CDR2 YFSETQ. Deletions cut 4 bases from V and 0 bases from J, with 11 bases between. Full variable domain (missing parts from reference TRBV5-1 and TRBJ2-1): KAGVTQTPRYLIKTRGQQVTLSCSPISGHRSVSWYQQTPGQGLQFLFEYFSETQRNKGNFPGRFSGRQFSNSRSEMNVSTLELGDSALYLCASSVEAASYNEQFFGPGTRLTVL.

This clone was seen once. This chain uses TRBV7-3 with TRBJ1-2; D is unclear. The CDR3 totals 13 residues. The germline V and J ends were trimmed by 2 bases and 1 base, with 5 bases remaining between them. The germline gives CDR1 SGHTA, CDR2 FQGTGA. CDR3 nucleotides: TGTGCCAGCAGCTTAGGCGGTAACTATGGCTACACCTTC. Encoded protein: CASSLGGNYGYTF.

This clone came up once. V usage is TRBV5-1 and J usage is TRBJ2-3; TRBD2 agrees at 7 bases. CDR1 is SGHRS, CDR2 YFSETQ, per germline. J gave up 3 bases and V 4 bases, and 5 bases lay outside the gene matches. The CDR3 covers 14 residues. The CDR3: CASSRGEGTDTQYF. In nucleotides, the CDR3 is TGCGCCAGCAGCCGAGGGGAGGGGACAGATACGCAGTATTTT. Together with reference TRBV5-1 and TRBJ2-3, the CDR3 gives the full variable domain: KAGVTQTPRYLIKTRGQQVTLSCSPISGHRSVSWYQQTPGQGLQFLFEYFSETQRNKGNFPGRFSGRQFSNSRSEMNVSTLELGDSALYLCASSRGEGTDTQYFGPGTRLTVL.

The V gene is TRBV11-2, the J gene TRBJ2-7; TRBD1 agrees at 9 bases. Trimming took 5 bases from V and 7 from J; bases not matched to a gene: 12. CDR1 is SGHAT, CDR2 FQNNGV, per germline. This CDR3 is built from 15 residues. CDR3: CASSPRPYRGQEQYF. The CDR3 nucleotides read TGTGCCAGCAGCCCCAGACCCTACAGGGGGCAAGAGCAGTACTTC.

The chain employs TRBV29-1 and TRBJ2-2; no definite D call. The CDR3 runs 14 residues. Germline values: CDR1 SQVTM, CDR2 ANQGSEA. V lost 4 bases and J lost 7, with 16 bases in between. Written as DNA, the CDR3 is TGCAGCGTTGCTGTTCTACTCCCCGGCGGGGAGCTGTTTTTT. It specifies CSVAVLLPGGELFF.

This clone was recorded once. The rearrangement uses TRBV10-1 and TRBJ2-1; no clear D gene. The CDR3 extends over 15 amino acids. Germline CDR1 and CDR2: WNHNN and SYGVQD (reference sequence). V gave up 3 bases and J gave up 1 base, with 10 bases separating them. The DNA for the CDR3 is TGCGCCAGCAGTGAAGGGCAGTCATCCTACAATGAGCAGTTCTTC. It codes for CASSEGQSSYNEQFF.

Here the CDR3 DNA reads TGTGCCAGTACCCCACGGTCAGTATTTAGCAATCAGCCCCAGCATTTT. Protein sequence: CASTPRSVFSNQPQHF. This sequence joins TRBV19 and TRBJ1-5, with D unresolved. Germline loops: CDR1 LNHDA, CDR2 SQIVND (reference sequence). Deletions cut 7 bases from V and 0 bases from J, with 16 bases between. The CDR3 contains 16 residues.

The chain employs TRBV11-2 and TRBJ1-1; unclear D gene. V gave up 1 base and J gave up 7 bases, with 4 bases separating them. The CDR3 sequence is 11 residues long. Germline lookup yields CDR1 SGHAT and CDR2 FQNNGV. In nucleotides, the CDR3 is TGTGCCAGCAGCTTAGCTCTTGAAGCTTTCTTT. It codes for CASSLALEAFF.

This clone occurred a few times. This chain uses TRBV13 with TRBJ2-5; 12 nucleotides align to TRBD2. CDR3 size: 15 residues. The J segment lost 3 bases and the V segment lost 3 bases, leaving 2 bases of the junction unmatched. Germline V CDR1 and CDR2: PRHDT, FYEKMQ (reference sequence). Written as DNA, the CDR3 is TGTGCCAGCAGCTTCCCTAGCGGGGGGGAAGAGACCCAGTACTTC. Its protein is CASSFPSGGEETQYF. Variable domain in full (rest from reference TRBV13 and TRBJ2-5): AAGVIQSPRHLIKEKRETATLKCYPIPRHDTVYWYQQGPGQDPQFLISFYEKMQSDKGSIPDRFSAQQFSDYHSELNMSSLELGDSALYFCASSFPSGGEETQYFGPGTRLLVL.

The chain joins TRBV19 to TRBJ1-4, with TRBD1 matching 7 bases. Germline CDR1 is LNHDA and CDR2 is SQIVND (reference sequence). This CDR3 has 14 residues. V gave up 5 bases and J gave up 0 bases; unmatched junction bases: 0. CDR3 in DNA: TGTGCCAGTAGTGGGACAGCAACTAATGAAAAACTGTTTTTT. The encoded protein is CASSGTATNEKLFF.

V and J are TRBV5-6 and TRBJ1-2; no reliable D call. CDR1 and CDR2 from the germline V gene are SGHDT and YYEEEE. The CDR3 covers 13 residues. V gave up 0 bases and J gave up 7 bases, with 10 bases separating them. CDR3 in amino acids: CASSLGPSGGYTF. In nucleotides, the CDR3 is TGTGCCAGCAGCTTGGGACCCTCGGGTGGCTACACCTTC. The entire variable domain, with the rest obtained from reference TRBV5-6 and TRBJ1-2, is as follows: DAGVTQSPTHLIKTRGQQVTLRCSPKSGHDTVSWYQQALGQGPQFIFQYYEEEERQRGNFPDRFSGHQFPNYSSELNVNALLLGDSALYLCASSLGPSGGYTFGSGTRLTVV.

This chain joins TRBV30 and TRBJ1-1, with D unresolved. Germline V CDR1 and CDR2: GTSNPN, SVGIG (reference sequence). The CDR3 is 13 amino acids. With 4 bases removed from V and 1 base from J, the gap between germline ends came to 10 bases. The CDR3 region is CAWIGLSNTEAFF. The CDR3 nucleotides read TGTGCCTGGATCGGACTTTCGAACACTGAAGCTTTCTTT.

The chain couples TRBV27 to TRBJ2-3; D remains ambiguous. This CDR3 region has 14 residues. Trimming shortened V by 6 bases and J by 0 bases, and 10 bases separated the two germline ends. Germline lookup yields CDR1 MNHEY and CDR2 SMNVEV (reference sequence). DNA of the CDR3: TGTGCCAGCAGCCGAATGTCTAGCACAGATACGCAGTATTTT. Protein sequence: CASSRMSSTDTQYF.

This clone has just one count. The rearrangement joins TRBV18 to TRBJ2-5; 8 positions match TRBD2. The junction had 3 bases not matched to a gene; V was cut back by 8 bases and J by 1 base. The CDR3 consists of 13 residues. Germline CDR1 is KGHSH and CDR2 is LQKENI. The CDR3 spells CASRLAPQETQYF. The DNA of the CDR3 is TGTGCCAGCCGACTAGCGCCCCAAGAGACCCAGTACTTC.

V is TRBV7-9 and J is TRBJ2-2, with D uncertain. Germline-derived CDR1 and CDR2 are SEHNR and FQNEAQ (reference sequence). CDR3 size: 14 residues. V was cut by 2 bases and J by 2 bases, with 6 bases left in between. The CDR3 spells CASSLNYNTGELFF. The CDR3 DNA reads TGTGCCAGCAGCTTAAACTATAACACCGGGGAGCTGTTTTTT.

The V call is TRBV5-1, the J call TRBJ2-3, with D possibly matching TRBD1 (5 bases). This CDR3 comprises 16 residues. CDR1 and CDR2 (germline): SGHRS, YFSETQ. The V end was cut by 0 bases, the J end by 1 base, with 12 bases between. The DNA for the CDR3 is TGCGCCAGCAGCTTGGGCTGGGGCAGGCGCACAGATACGCAGTATTTT. Translated, it gives CASSLGWGRRTDTQYF.

This clone was picked up a small number of times. The rearrangement uses TRBV28 and TRBJ1-2; D ambiguous. Trimming took 2 bases from V and 5 from J, leaving 6 bases between them. This CDR3 region has 12 residues. Germline loops: CDR1 MDHEN, CDR2 SYDVKM. CDR3 protein: CASSLPGYGYTF. The CDR3, as DNA: TGTGCCAGCAGTTTACCAGGATATGGCTACACCTTC.

V is TRBV14 and J is TRBJ1-4; maybe TRBD1 (5 bases). Per the germline V gene, CDR1 is SGHDN and CDR2 is FVKESK. The CDR3 covers 13 residues. Trimming took off 3 bases at V and 7 bases at J, with 9 bases between the two ends. CDR3 sequence reads: CASSHRVVEKLFF. In nucleotides, the CDR3 is TGTGCCAGCAGCCACAGGGTGGTTGAAAAACTGTTTTTT. The full variable domain, rest sourced from reference TRBV14 and TRBJ1-4, is EAGVTQFPSHSVIEKGQTVTLRCDPISGHDNLYWYRRVMGKEIKFLLHFVKESKQDESGMPNNRFLAERTGGTYSTLKVQPAELEDSGVYFCASSHRVVEKLFFGSGTQLSVL.

The CDR3 here is CASSIGDGQETQYF. The CDR3 bases are TGTGCCAGCAGCATTGGGGACGGACAAGAGACCCAGTACTTC. The gene calls are TRBV7-6 and TRBJ2-5; D is perhaps TRBD1 or TRBD2 (5 bases each). Germline loops: CDR1 SGHVS, CDR2 FNYEAQ. This CDR3 is built from 14 residues. V was cut by 5 bases and J by 2 bases, with 12 bases left in between.

This clone was observed once. For the CDR3, the DNA is TGTGCCAGCAGTGGGGACAGGGGGATAGGGGCAATCAATCAGCCCCAGCATTTT. The encoded protein is CASSGDRGIGAINQPQHF. This sequence joins TRBV6-1 and TRBJ1-5; 11 bases agree with TRBD1. The CDR3 contains 18 residues. The V gene's germline CDR1 is MNHNS and CDR2 SASEGT. V shed 4 bases and J 3 bases; nucleotides not matched to a gene: 11.

In this sample, this clone turned up once. This chain joins TRBV30 and TRBJ2-1, with no clear D. Germline V gives CDR1 GTSNPN, CDR2 SVGIG (reference sequence). V shed 5 bases and J shed 8 bases, with 10 bases lying between them. CDR3 length: 11 residues. The CDR3 here is CAWGPTHEQFF. In DNA, the CDR3 is TGTGCCTGGGGGCCAACCCATGAGCAGTTCTTC.

This clone was counted once. The chain is built from TRBV15 and TRBJ1-1; D is unresolved. The germline gives CDR1 LNHNV, CDR2 YYDKDF (reference sequence). Trimming removed 1 base at V and 0 bases at J, with 9 bases between. The CDR3 has 15 residues. For the CDR3, the DNA is TGTGCCACCAGCAGAGGCATAGCGGTGAACACTGAAGCTTTCTTT. Translation: CATSRGIAVNTEAFF.

This clone has just a few counts. V gene TRBV15 combines with J gene TRBJ2-3; D unresolved. Between the trimmed V and J ends, which lost 0 bases and 4 bases, there was a span of 8 bases. Germline CDR1 is LNHNV and CDR2 is YYDKDF (reference sequence). The CDR3 runs 14 residues. In DNA, the CDR3 is TGTGCCACCAGCAGAGATCGTACTCCAGATACGCAGTATTTT. Protein sequence: CATSRDRTPDTQYF.

V and J are TRBV30 and TRBJ1-5; D possibly corresponds to TRBD1 (5 bases). The V end was cut by 2 bases, the J end by 4 bases, with 12 bases between. The CDR3 sequence is 14 residues long. CDR1 is GTSNPN, CDR2 SVGIG, per germline (reference sequence). CDR3 nucleotides: TGTGCCTGGAGTACCGGGGCCCTTAATCAGCCCCAGCATTTT. Encoded protein: CAWSTGALNQPQHF.